This T cell receptor (beta chain) was documented in a study of response to subunit inactivated influenza vaccine. Findings and caveats of the study: Every seasonal influenza vaccination brings in few new T cells, the authors suggested.

TCRdb used MiXCR to reprocess the RT-PCR reads, holding one entry per CDR3 protein. The data hold hundreds of thousands of distinct CDR3 sequences, with 10% to 15% observed a single time. As to this clonotype: What it recognizes is unknown.

Germline V gene sequence: CDR1 SGHDN, CDR2 FVKESK. The junction had 8 bases not matched to a gene; V was cut back by 0 bases and J by 9 bases. CDR3 length: 14 residues. The J gene is TRBJ2-7, the V gene TRBV14; 7 bases match TRBD2. This TCR was recovered from a man aged 45 to 65 who received an inactivated influenza vaccine. The starting material was PBMCs from blood, obtained roughly 6 weeks after vaccination. Here the CDR3 DNA reads TGTGCCAGCAGCCAAGATCTGGGAGGGGTCGGGCAGTACTTC. This sequence encodes CASSQDLGGVGQYF. The variable domain in full, with the rest retrieved from reference TRBV14 and TRBJ2-7, is EAGVTQFPSHSVIEKGQTVTLRCDPISGHDNLYWYRRVMGKEIKFLLHFVKESKQDESGMPNNRFLAERTGGTYSTLKVQPAELEDSGVYFCASSQDLGGVGQYFGPGTRLTVT.